Each of the 24 T cell receptor beta chains below was sequenced from the same sample in a study of cytomegalovirus exposure and HLA in healthy donors. Only in-frame clones appear in the TCRdb table, and some are missing; sequencing was by immunoSEQ multiplex PCR. The sample yields around 130,000 clones, more than 75% seen once. The sequenced sample consisted of PBMCs. These receptor sequences come from a woman in her twenties or thirties in good health and CMV-seronegative.

This chain connects TRBV5-4 to TRBJ1-5; possible D gene TRBD1, 5 bases. The germline CDR1 and CDR2 sequences are SGHNT and YYREEE (reference sequence). CDR3 length: 14 residues. With 0 bases removed from V and 4 bases from J, the gap between germline ends came to 8 bases. CDR3 sequence (DNA): TGTGCCAGCAGCTTGGCAGGGCAGAATCAGCCCCAGCATTTT. It yields the protein CASSLAGQNQPQHF.

The rearrangement joins TRBV9 to TRBJ1-4; D call uncertain. The length of the CDR3 is 14 residues. V lost 2 bases and J 1 base, leaving 6 bases between the germline ends. The germline V gene has CDR1 SGDLS and CDR2 YYNGEE. In DNA form, the CDR3 reads TGTGCCAGCAGCGTGGAGGGAACTAATGAAAAACTGTTTTTT. Translated, it gives CASSVEGTNEKLFF.

The rearrangement uses TRBV7-2 and TRBJ1-6; maybe TRBD1 (5 bases). Trimming removed 7 bases from V and 7 bases from J, with 11 bases in between. The CDR3 covers 13 residues. Germline CDR1 and CDR2: SGHTA and FQGNSA. The CDR3: CASTGGGNSPLHF. For the CDR3, the DNA is TGTGCCAGCACCGGGGGGGGGAATTCACCCCTCCACTTT.

In its sample, this clone was seen a few times. The chain carries TRBV27 and TRBJ2-1; 8 bases line up with TRBD2. Germline-derived CDR1 and CDR2 are MNHEY and SMNVEV (reference sequence). V shed 6 bases, J shed 3 bases, and the junction held 19 bases outside the gene matches. The CDR3 runs 19 residues. CDR3 in amino acids: CASSHIFQVAGIGYNEQFF. CDR3 sequence (DNA): TGTGCCAGCAGCCACATATTTCAGGTAGCGGGGATCGGCTACAATGAGCAGTTCTTC.

The J gene is TRBJ1-6, the V gene TRBV2; TRBD1 aligns across 7 bases. CDR3 length: 16 residues. Germline values: CDR1 SNHLY, CDR2 FYNNEI. Unmatched junction bases numbered 3, after V lost 4 bases and J lost 0 bases. The DNA of the CDR3 is TGTGCCAGCAGTGTATGGGACAGCTCCTATAATTCACCCCTCCACTTT. It yields the protein CASSVWDSSYNSPLHF.

The chain carries TRBV19 and TRBJ1-2, with a weak D call TRBD1 (6 bases). This CDR3 is built from 15 residues. V was trimmed by 5 bases and J by 7 bases, leaving 20 bases between them. Germline-derived CDR1 and CDR2 are LNHDA and SQIVND (reference sequence). The CDR3 loop reads CASSFPVQGPSGYTF. The CDR3 DNA sequence: TGTGCCAGTAGTTTTCCGGTACAGGGCCCCTCTGGCTACACCTTC.

V is TRBV15 and J is TRBJ1-2, with 10 bases fitting TRBD1. The CDR3 is 15 residues long. CDR1 and CDR2 (germline): LNHNV, YYDKDF (reference sequence). Losses at the gene ends were 2 bases for V and 4 bases for J; bases not matched to a gene: 4. CDR3 sequence reads: CATSRTWTGGYGYTF. The CDR3 bases are TGTGCCACCAGCAGAACCTGGACAGGGGGCTATGGCTACACCTTC.

The chain recombines TRBV2 with TRBJ2-3; 10 bases map to TRBD2. The CDR3 has 16 residues. Germline trimming cut 7 bases from V and 2 bases from J; bases unmatched to any gene: 9. Germline CDR1 is SNHLY and CDR2 is FYNNEI. CDR3 sequence: CASKSSGGSFTDTQYF. In DNA form, the CDR3 reads TGTGCCAGCAAGTCTAGCGGGGGATCCTTCACAGATACGCAGTATTTT.

This chain links TRBV29-1 with TRBJ1-3, with D possibly matching TRBD1 (5 bases). The CDR3 length is 13 residues. V lost 3 bases and J lost 0, with 6 bases in between. The germline V gene encodes CDR1 SQVTM and CDR2 ANQGSEA. CDR3 residues: CSVDRASGNTIYF. Here the CDR3 DNA reads TGCAGCGTTGACAGGGCCTCTGGAAACACCATATATTTT.

The rearrangement links TRBV5-6 to TRBJ2-2; 7 bases line up with TRBD1. In germline, CDR1 is SGHDT, CDR2 YYEEEE. This CDR3 spans 18 amino acids. J was trimmed by 0 bases and V by 3 bases; bases with no gene match: 11. The CDR3 nucleotides are TGTGCCAGCAGCTCGTTGACAGGGAAGGTCGCGAACACCGGGGAGCTGTTTTTT. It encodes CASSSLTGKVANTGELFF. The full variable domain, in which reference TRBV5-6 and TRBJ2-2 provide the parts outside the CDR3, is DAGVTQSPTHLIKTRGQQVTLRCSPKSGHDTVSWYQQALGQGPQFIFQYYEEEERQRGNFPDRFSGHQFPNYSSELNVNALLLGDSALYLCASSSLTGKVANTGELFFGEGSRLTVL.

The V call is TRBV7-8, the J call TRBJ2-5; tentative D call: TRBD1 (5 bases). Trimming cost V 5 bases and J 1 base, with 11 bases left between them. The CDR3 runs 14 residues. From germline, CDR1 is SGHVS and CDR2 FQNEAQ. CDR3 nucleotides: TGTGCCAGCAGCCCTCAGACAGTCCAAGAGACCCAGTACTTC. Residues: CASSPQTVQETQYF. Full variable domain (rest looked up from reference TRBV7-8 and TRBJ2-5): GAGVSQSPRYKVAKRGQDVALRCDPISGHVSLFWYQQALGQGPEFLTYFQNEAQLDKSGLPSDRFFAERPEGSVSTLKIQRTQQEDSAVYLCASSPQTVQETQYFGPGTRLLVL.

V usage is TRBV6-1 and J usage is TRBJ2-2; 9 positions match TRBD1. Trimming cost V 6 bases and J 4 bases; bases outside gene matches: 6. CDR1 MNHNS and CDR2 SASEGT come from the germline V gene. The CDR3 is 15 residues long. CDR3 residues: CASRGTGYATGELFF. In DNA, the CDR3 is TGTGCCAGCAGAGGGACAGGGTACGCCACCGGGGAGCTGTTTTTT.

The chain joins TRBV18 to TRBJ2-1, with a tentative D call TRBD1 (5 bases). V lost 1 base to trimming and J lost 5 bases, with 15 bases between them. Germline V gives CDR1 KGHSH, CDR2 LQKENI. This CDR3 is 16 amino acids long. CDR3 in DNA: TGTGCCAGCTCACCACTGACAGCTGGACCCGACAATGAGCAGTTCTTC. It translates to CASSPLTAGPDNEQFF.

This sequence joins TRBV15 and TRBJ2-3; TRBD2 matches at 8 bases. CDR1 and CDR2 from the germline V gene are LNHNV and YYDKDF (reference sequence). The ends lost 1 base at V and 5 bases at J; junction bases unmatched: 11. The CDR3 spans 17 residues. CDR3 in DNA: TGTGCCACCAGCAGAGGTGAGCGGGGGCACCGGGGAGATACGCAGTATTTT. This gives the protein CATSRGERGHRGDTQYF.

In this sample, this clone turned up once. V and J are TRBV6-1 and TRBJ2-3; TRBD1 agrees at 7 bases. The V and J ends lost 3 bases and 0 bases, in that order; junction bases with no gene match: 6. The CDR3 is 16 residues long. From germline, CDR1 is MNHNS and CDR2 SASEGT. The DNA for the CDR3 is TGTGCCAGCAGTGAGGCAGGGGGAATTAGCACAGATACGCAGTATTTT. This gives the protein CASSEAGGISTDTQYF.

This clone came up a few times. V is TRBV6-6 and J is TRBJ2-5; 10 bases agree with TRBD2. Germline V lookup: CDR1 MNHNY, CDR2 SVGAGI (reference sequence). V lost 5 bases, J lost 7 bases, and 7 bases stayed unmatched. This CDR3 has 14 residues. The CDR3 DNA reads as TGTGCCAGCAGTAGGACTAGCGGCGGGTCGACCCAGTACTTC. Encoded protein: CASSRTSGGSTQYF.

The chain couples TRBV7-9 to TRBJ2-7, with TRBD1 as a possible D gene (6 bases). V was cut by 4 bases and J by 2 bases, with 12 bases left in between. The CDR3 is 14 amino acids. In germline, CDR1 is SEHNR, CDR2 FQNEAQ (reference sequence). For the CDR3, the DNA is TGTGCCAGCAGCTCGACAGGCTGGACCTACGAGCAGTACTTC. This codes for CASSSTGWTYEQYF.

The rearrangement links TRBV4-1 to TRBJ1-2; D unresolved. This CDR3 comprises 14 residues. Germline lookup yields CDR1 MGHRA and CDR2 YSYEKL. Between the trimmed V and J ends, which lost 4 bases and 7 bases, there was a span of 16 bases. The CDR3 sequence is CASSLSDTVSGYTF. CDR3 bases: TGCGCCAGCAGCCTCTCCGACACGGTCAGTGGCTACACCTTC.

This rearrangement joins TRBV19 to TRBJ2-5, with 9 bases fitting TRBD2. Germline V CDR1 and CDR2: LNHDA, SQIVND (reference sequence). Trimming cost V 6 bases and J 7 bases; bases outside gene matches: 3. This CDR3 comprises 12 residues. CDR3 bases: TGTGCCAGTAGCGCTAGCGGGGTGACCCAGTACTTC. Protein sequence: CASSASGVTQYF. Full variable domain (missing parts from reference TRBV19 and TRBJ2-5): DGGITQSPKYLFRKEGQNVTLSCEQNLNHDAMYWYRQDPGQGLRLIYYSQIVNDFQKGDIAEGYSVSREKKESFPLTVTSAQKNPTAFYLCASSASGVTQYFGPGTRLLVL.

The chain employs TRBV9 and TRBJ1-1; 8 bases line up with TRBD1. Germline CDR1 SGDLS, CDR2 YYNGEE. The CDR3 is 16 residues long. The junction had 8 bases not matched to a gene; V was cut back by 4 bases and J by 0 bases. The CDR3 sequence is CASSPTGTGLNTEAFF. The CDR3, as DNA: TGTGCCAGCAGCCCAACTGGGACAGGATTGAACACTGAAGCTTTCTTT.

This clone was detected ten times or more. This chain uses TRBV25-1 with TRBJ2-4, with TRBD1 matching over 7 bases. CDR3 length equals 14 residues. From germline, CDR1 is MGHDK and CDR2 SYGVNS. J gave up 8 bases and V 6 bases, and 10 bases lay outside the gene matches. Here the CDR3 DNA reads TGTGCCAGCAGCCGAGGGGGCAGAGGGGACATTCAGTACTTC. Encoded protein: CASSRGGRGDIQYF. Looking up the rest from reference TRBV25-1 and TRBJ2-4 gives the full variable domain: EADIYQTPRYLVIGTGKKITLECSQTMGHDKMYWYQQDPGMELHLIHYSYGVNSTEKGDLSSESTVSRIRTEHFPLTLESARPSHTSQYLCASSRGGRGDIQYFGAGTRLSVL.

CDR3 residues: CATARQDRAYEQYF. The CDR3 nucleotides are TGCGCCACCGCTAGGCAGGACAGGGCCTACGAGCAGTACTTC. J is TRBJ2-7 and V is TRBV5-1; 8 nucleotides match TRBD1. The CDR3 contains 14 residues. The junction had 10 bases not matched to a gene; V was cut back by 9 bases and J by 2 bases. In germline, CDR1 is SGHRS, CDR2 YFSETQ. The variable domain in full, completed from reference TRBV5-1 and TRBJ2-7, reads KAGVTQTPRYLIKTRGQQVTLSCSPISGHRSVSWYQQTPGQGLQFLFEYFSETQRNKGNFPGRFSGRQFSNSRSEMNVSTLELGDSALYLCATARQDRAYEQYFGPGTRLTVT.

The genes are TRBV19 and TRBJ1-2; D ambiguous. The CDR3 has 13 amino acids. Trimming pared 2 bases from V and 4 bases from J, leaving 8 bases between. The germline gives CDR1 LNHDA, CDR2 SQIVND (reference sequence). This CDR3 is CASSISRSYGYTF. The CDR3, as DNA: TGTGCCAGTAGTATAAGCCGGAGCTATGGCTACACCTTC.

This rearrangement joins TRBV28 to TRBJ1-3, with 9 bases aligning to TRBD1. V lost 5 bases and J lost 2; bases outside the gene matches: 7. This CDR3 contains 16 residues. Germline assignment: CDR1 MDHEN and CDR2 SYDVKM. The CDR3 DNA reads TGTGCCAGCAGTCCCCTGGACAGGGGAGCTGGAAACACCATATATTTT. Translated: CASSPLDRGAGNTIYF.